This T cell receptor beta chain was obtained from a study of blood T cell repertoires in COVID-19. Across the study: Sites across the United States, Italy and Spain contributed samples from acute and convalescent COVID-19. T cells, B-cell-depleted T cells, or PBMCs supplied cDNA or gDNA.

Germline V gene data show CDR1 as KGHDR and CDR2 as SFDVKD. Trimming took 4 bases from V and 6 from J, leaving 16 bases between them. This CDR3 region has 15 residues. Original methodology: Estimated nucleated cell counts came from reference gene primer amplification. The table came from immunoSEQ multiplex PCR; TCRdb's copy has only in-frame clones and leaves some out. D and trimming were read from the DNA, whereas the V and J calls and clone size are those reported in that table. Of about 140,000 clones in the sample, around 86% were seen once. The source of this sequence is a human donor in a cohort sampled during active COVID-19. The sequencing sample was made of peripheral blood. The genes are TRBV24-1 and TRBJ2-3, with D possibly matching TRBD1 (6 bases). The CDR3 DNA follows: TGTGCCACCAGTGACAGGGGCCAGGGCAGGGATACGCAGTATTTT. Translated, it gives CATSDRGQGRDTQYF.